The rows below give T cell receptor beta chains drawn from one sample of a study of radiation and T cells in renal cell carcinoma. Produced via immunoSEQ multiplex PCR; TCRdb's table is partial and in-frame only. The top ten hold 5% to 6.5% of the sample, which has approximately 94,000 clones, 65% to 85% seen once. The starting material was blood, obtained from a patient whose treatment included radiotherapy and nephrectomy. The receptor set was obtained from a man in his 60s with renal cell carcinoma. The CDR3 runs from the conserved cysteine through the conserved F or W. A D gene is named only where the DNA matches it firmly. Clone sizes are given selectively: once, few, many, or a class where the clone is expanded.

clone_size: -; v_call: TRBV7-2; d_call: -; j_call: TRBJ1-2; cdr3_aa: CASSATGTGFPNGYTF; cdr3_nt: TGTGCCAGCAGCGCTACAGGGACGGGCTTCCCCAATGGCTACACCTTC
clone_size: -; v_call: TRBV28; d_call: TRBD2; j_call: TRBJ2-7; cdr3_aa: CATRGLADEQYF; cdr3_nt: TGTGCCACCAGGGGACTAGCGGACGAGCAGTACTTC
clone_size: -; v_call: TRBV4-1; d_call: TRBD1; j_call: TRBJ2-7; cdr3_aa: CASSHKPGQGVGEQYF; cdr3_nt: TGCGCCAGCAGCCACAAACCGGGACAGGGGGTCGGGGAGCAGTACTTC
clone_size: -; v_call: TRBV5-5; d_call: -; j_call: TRBJ1-5; cdr3_aa: CASSRELGSNQPQHF; cdr3_nt: TGTGCCAGCAGCCGGGAACTTGGGAGCAATCAGCCCCAGCATTTT
clone_size: -; v_call: TRBV28; d_call: -; j_call: TRBJ2-1; cdr3_aa: CASSPNGRTQFF; cdr3_nt: TGTGCCAGCAGCCCCAATGGGCGGACGCAGTTCTTC
clone_size: -; v_call: TRBV5-1; d_call: -; j_call: TRBJ1-4; cdr3_aa: CASSLPGVATEKLFF; cdr3_nt: TGCGCCAGCAGCTTGCCGGGGGTTGCGACAGAAAAACTGTTTTTT
clone_size: few; v_call: TRBV5-1; d_call: TRBD2; j_call: TRBJ2-5; cdr3_aa: CASSPRLAGGPEETQYF; cdr3_nt: TGCGCCAGCAGCCCCCGACTAGCGGGAGGGCCCGAAGAGACCCAGTACTTC
clone_size: -; v_call: TRBV6-5; d_call: TRBD1; j_call: TRBJ1-1; cdr3_aa: CASKYRGGTEAFF; cdr3_nt: TGTGCCAGCAAATACAGGGGGGGCACTGAAGCTTTCTTT
clone_size: few; v_call: TRBV5-1; d_call: -; j_call: TRBJ2-2; cdr3_aa: CASSPVFEGELFF; cdr3_nt: TGCGCCAGCAGCCCGGTGTTTGAGGGGGAGCTGTTTTTT
clone_size: -; v_call: TRBV18; d_call: TRBD1; j_call: TRBJ1-5; cdr3_aa: CASSPQGIGNQPQHF; cdr3_nt: TGTGCCAGCTCCCCACAGGGGATTGGCAATCAGCCCCAGCATTTT
clone_size: few; v_call: TRBV5-5; d_call: TRBD2; j_call: TRBJ2-7; cdr3_aa: CASSPVSRGDEQYF; cdr3_nt: TGTGCCAGCAGCCCCGTTTCCCGGGGGGACGAGCAGTACTTC
clone_size: -; v_call: TRBV19; d_call: TRBD2; j_call: TRBJ2-2; cdr3_aa: CASSRGLAGAGTGELFF; cdr3_nt: TGTGCCAGTAGTCGAGGACTAGCGGGAGCGGGCACCGGGGAGCTGTTTTTT
clone_size: -; v_call: TRBV18; d_call: -; j_call: TRBJ1-1; cdr3_aa: CASSPAGRRNTEAFF; cdr3_nt: TGTGCCAGCTCACCCGCGGGACGGAGAAACACTGAAGCTTTCTTT
clone_size: -; v_call: TRBV6-6; d_call: -; j_call: TRBJ2-5; cdr3_aa: CASSYSGRESQYF; cdr3_nt: TGTGCCAGCAGTTACTCGGGCAGAGAGTCCCAGTACTTC
clone_size: once; v_call: TRBV18; d_call: -; j_call: TRBJ2-7; cdr3_aa: CASSRGERAYEQYF; cdr3_nt: TGTGCCAGCTCACGGGGAGAGAGGGCCTACGAGCAGTACTTC
clone_size: -; v_call: TRBV7-2; d_call: TRBD2; j_call: TRBJ2-1; cdr3_aa: CASSLDSSGYNEQFF; cdr3_nt: TGTGCCAGCAGCTTAGATTCTAGCGGATACAATGAGCAGTTCTTC
clone_size: -; v_call: TRBV11-3; d_call: -; j_call: TRBJ2-1; cdr3_aa: CASSLEGRSYNEQFF; cdr3_nt: TGTGCCAGCAGCTTAGAGGGCAGATCCTACAATGAGCAGTTCTTC
clone_size: -; v_call: TRBV4-1; d_call: -; j_call: TRBJ2-2; cdr3_aa: CASSQPAQRTNTGELFF; cdr3_nt: TGCGCCAGCAGCCAACCGGCCCAGCGGACGAACACCGGGGAGCTGTTTTTT
clone_size: -; v_call: TRBV6-5; d_call: -; j_call: TRBJ2-5; cdr3_aa: CASSYSTKETQYF; cdr3_nt: TGTGCCAGCAGTTACTCTACTAAAGAGACCCAGTACTTC
clone_size: -; v_call: TRBV11-2; d_call: -; j_call: TRBJ1-2; cdr3_aa: CASSLASGLGYTF; cdr3_nt: TGTGCCAGCAGCTTAGCATCGGGATTGGGCTACACCTTC
clone_size: -; v_call: TRBV30; d_call: TRBD2; j_call: TRBJ2-7; cdr3_aa: CAWGRGASGAYEQYF; cdr3_nt: TGTGCCTGGGGGCGAGGGGCTAGCGGGGCCTACGAGCAGTACTTC
clone_size: -; v_call: TRBV4-3; d_call: -; j_call: TRBJ2-2; cdr3_aa: CASSQDPENTGELFF; cdr3_nt: TGCGCCAGCAGCCAAGATCCAGAGAACACCGGGGAGCTGTTTTTT
clone_size: -; v_call: TRBV4-3; d_call: -; j_call: TRBJ1-5; cdr3_aa: CASSQVYGDNQPQHF; cdr3_nt: TGCGCCAGCAGCCAAGTCTATGGGGACAATCAGCCCCAGCATTTT
clone_size: -; v_call: TRBV7-2; d_call: TRBD1; j_call: TRBJ1-1; cdr3_aa: CASSLGQEVGTEAFF; cdr3_nt: TGTGCCAGCAGCTTGGGACAGGAGGTTGGCACTGAAGCTTTCTTT
clone_size: -; v_call: TRBV7-9; d_call: -; j_call: TRBJ2-3; cdr3_aa: CASSLGPYTDTQYF; cdr3_nt: TGTGCCAGCAGCTTAGGACCCTACACAGATACGCAGTATTTT
clone_size: -; v_call: TRBV9; d_call: TRBD1; j_call: TRBJ2-2; cdr3_aa: CASSVGSGTGGAGELFF; cdr3_nt: TGTGCCAGCAGCGTAGGCTCCGGGACAGGGGGGGCCGGGGAGCTGTTTTTT
clone_size: -; v_call: TRBV25-1; d_call: -; j_call: TRBJ1-4; cdr3_aa: CASSDRAGMVEKLFF; cdr3_nt: TGTGCCAGCAGTGACAGGGCGGGTATGGTTGAAAAACTGTTTTTT
clone_size: -; v_call: TRBV5-1; d_call: -; j_call: TRBJ2-2; cdr3_aa: CASSLESGYTGELFF; cdr3_nt: TGCGCCAGCAGCTTGGAGAGCGGTTACACCGGGGAGCTGTTTTTT
clone_size: -; v_call: TRBV28; d_call: TRBD2; j_call: TRBJ2-7; cdr3_aa: CASSLWGSGVYEQYF; cdr3_nt: TGTGCCAGCAGTTTATGGGGTAGCGGGGTCTACGAGCAGTACTTC
clone_size: -; v_call: TRBV4-2; d_call: TRBD2; j_call: TRBJ2-7; cdr3_aa: CASSQPSGGSGSAGEQYF; cdr3_nt: TGTGCCAGCAGCCAACCCAGTGGGGGTAGCGGGAGTGCGGGTGAGCAGTACTTC
clone_size: -; v_call: TRBV13; d_call: TRBD2; j_call: TRBJ2-3; cdr3_aa: CASSFGLAGGWEPTDTQYF; cdr3_nt: TGTGCCAGCAGCTTCGGACTAGCGGGAGGGTGGGAACCCACAGATACGCAGTATTTT
clone_size: -; v_call: TRBV11-2; d_call: -; j_call: TRBJ2-5; cdr3_aa: CASSLVAGHVETQYF; cdr3_nt: TGTGCCAGCAGCTTAGTCGCGGGGCACGTGGAGACCCAGTACTTC
clone_size: -; v_call: TRBV19; d_call: -; j_call: TRBJ2-7; cdr3_aa: CASSMLGYEQYF; cdr3_nt: TGTGCCAGTAGTATGTTGGGATACGAGCAGTACTTC
clone_size: -; v_call: TRBV6-5; d_call: TRBD2; j_call: TRBJ2-1; cdr3_aa: CASSSTSGGNEQFF; cdr3_nt: TGTGCCAGCAGTTCAACTAGCGGGGGTAATGAGCAGTTCTTC
clone_size: -; v_call: TRBV7-9; d_call: TRBD1; j_call: TRBJ2-1; cdr3_aa: CASSLVGTGVTYNEQFF; cdr3_nt: TGTGCCAGCAGCTTAGTAGGGACAGGGGTTACCTACAATGAGCAGTTCTTC
clone_size: few; v_call: TRBV4-1; d_call: -; j_call: TRBJ2-7; cdr3_aa: CASSQTPSLSYEQYF; cdr3_nt: TGCGCCAGCAGCCAAACCCCGAGTCTCTCCTACGAGCAGTACTTC
clone_size: -; v_call: TRBV27; d_call: TRBD1; j_call: TRBJ1-2; cdr3_aa: CASSLSGQVNYGYTF; cdr3_nt: TGTGCCAGCAGTTTATCAGGACAGGTTAACTATGGCTACACCTTC
clone_size: -; v_call: TRBV12-5; d_call: -; j_call: TRBJ2-5; cdr3_aa: CASSSAETQYF; cdr3_nt: TGTGCTAGTTCATCGGCGGAGACCCAGTACTTC
clone_size: -; v_call: TRBV19; d_call: -; j_call: TRBJ2-7; cdr3_aa: CASSIKGGTEQYF; cdr3_nt: TGTGCCAGTAGTATAAAGGGCGGGACCGAGCAGTACTTC
clone_size: -; v_call: TRBV5-4; d_call: -; j_call: TRBJ2-6; cdr3_aa: CASSLAWYSSGANVLTF; cdr3_nt: TGTGCCAGCAGCTTGGCATGGTATAGCTCTGGGGCCAACGTCCTGACTTTC
clone_size: once; v_call: TRBV7-9; d_call: -; j_call: TRBJ2-1; cdr3_aa: CASSFAGRSSYNEQFF; cdr3_nt: TGTGCCAGCAGCTTTGCGGGACGGAGCTCCTACAATGAGCAGTTCTTC
clone_size: -; v_call: TRBV6-1; d_call: -; j_call: TRBJ1-5; cdr3_aa: CASIRNSNQPQHF; cdr3_nt: TGTGCCAGCATCCGAAATAGCAATCAGCCCCAGCATTTT
clone_size: -; v_call: TRBV28; d_call: -; j_call: TRBJ2-5; cdr3_aa: CASSFLGGHQETQYF; cdr3_nt: TGTGCCAGCAGTTTTTTAGGAGGGCATCAAGAGACCCAGTACTTC
clone_size: -; v_call: TRBV5-4; d_call: -; j_call: TRBJ1-4; cdr3_aa: CASSRRRGDEKLFF; cdr3_nt: TGTGCCAGCAGCCGACGGAGGGGGGATGAAAAACTGTTTTTT
clone_size: few; v_call: TRBV7-8; d_call: -; j_call: TRBJ1-2; cdr3_aa: CASRGDDFGYTF; cdr3_nt: TGTGCATCACGGGGGGATGACTTTGGCTACACCTTC
clone_size: -; v_call: TRBV14; d_call: TRBD2; j_call: TRBJ2-5; cdr3_aa: CASSQDWASGRETQYF; cdr3_nt: TGTGCCAGCAGCCAAGATTGGGCTAGCGGGAGGGAGACCCAGTACTTC
clone_size: -; v_call: TRBV5-1; d_call: -; j_call: TRBJ2-6; cdr3_aa: CASSLTFSGANVLTF; cdr3_nt: TGCGCCAGCAGTTTGACCTTTTCTGGGGCCAACGTCCTGACTTTC
clone_size: -; v_call: TRBV11-3; d_call: TRBD2; j_call: TRBJ2-1; cdr3_aa: CASSAGGLVNEQFF; cdr3_nt: TGTGCCAGCAGCGCGGGAGGGCTAGTCAATGAGCAGTTCTTC
clone_size: -; v_call: TRBV11-3; d_call: -; j_call: TRBJ2-7; cdr3_aa: CASSLNGDIPEQYF; cdr3_nt: TGTGCCAGCAGCTTAAACGGGGACATACCGGAGCAGTACTTC
clone_size: few; v_call: TRBV18; d_call: TRBD1; j_call: TRBJ2-5; cdr3_aa: CASSPRTGEETQYF; cdr3_nt: TGTGCCAGCTCACCAAGGACAGGGGAAGAGACCCAGTACTTC
clone_size: once; v_call: TRBV5-1; d_call: -; j_call: TRBJ2-2; cdr3_aa: CASLRGFDTGELFF; cdr3_nt: TGCGCCAGCCTGAGGGGCTTCGACACCGGGGAGCTGTTTTTT
clone_size: -; v_call: TRBV30; d_call: -; j_call: TRBJ2-7; cdr3_aa: CAWVRSLQYF; cdr3_nt: TGTGCCTGGGTGCGGAGCCTTCAGTACTTC
clone_size: -; v_call: TRBV5-1; d_call: -; j_call: TRBJ2-7; cdr3_aa: CASGEPTLLGEQYF; cdr3_nt: TGCGCCAGCGGGGAGCCCACCCTCCTTGGCGAGCAGTACTTC
clone_size: -; v_call: TRBV5-4; d_call: -; j_call: TRBJ2-5; cdr3_aa: CASSLDGGQETQYF; cdr3_nt: TGTGCCAGCAGCTTGGATGGCGGACAAGAGACCCAGTACTTC
clone_size: -; v_call: TRBV28; d_call: TRBD1; j_call: TRBJ1-1; cdr3_aa: CASRATGSEAFF; cdr3_nt: TGTGCCAGCAGAGCGACAGGGAGTGAAGCTTTCTTT
clone_size: once; v_call: TRBV7-2; d_call: -; j_call: TRBJ1-1; cdr3_aa: CASSLETGHTEAFF; cdr3_nt: TGTGCCAGCAGCCTGGAGACGGGGCACACTGAAGCTTTCTTT
clone_size: few; v_call: TRBV28; d_call: -; j_call: TRBJ1-1; cdr3_aa: CASSLYATEAFF; cdr3_nt: TGTGCCAGCAGCCTTTACGCCACTGAAGCTTTCTTT
clone_size: -; v_call: TRBV5-4; d_call: -; j_call: TRBJ2-3; cdr3_aa: CASSPANGDTQYF; cdr3_nt: TGTGCCAGCAGCCCCGCCAATGGAGATACGCAGTATTTT
clone_size: -; v_call: TRBV13; d_call: -; j_call: TRBJ2-2; cdr3_aa: CASSLVSGELFF; cdr3_nt: TGTGCCAGCAGCTTAGTTTCCGGGGAGCTGTTTTTT